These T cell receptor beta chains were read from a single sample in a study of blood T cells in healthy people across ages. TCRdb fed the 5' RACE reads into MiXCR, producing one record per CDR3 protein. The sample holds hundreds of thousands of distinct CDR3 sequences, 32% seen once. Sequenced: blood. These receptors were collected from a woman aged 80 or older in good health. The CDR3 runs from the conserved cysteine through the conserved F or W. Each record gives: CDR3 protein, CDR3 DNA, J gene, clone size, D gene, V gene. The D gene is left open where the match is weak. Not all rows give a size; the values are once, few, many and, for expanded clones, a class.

CDR3 protein: CASRRDQLYEQYF
CDR3 DNA: TGTGCCAGCAGGAGGGATCAACTCTACGAGCAGTACTTC
J gene: TRBJ2-7
clone size: many
D gene: .
V gene: TRBV2

CDR3 protein: CASRLGGGYEQYF
CDR3 DNA: TGTGCCAGCAGACTAGGAGGTGGCTACGAGCAGTACTTC
J gene: TRBJ2-7
clone size: once
D gene: .
V gene: TRBV12-3/TRBV12-4

CDR3 protein: CSAAQTGPCEQYF
CDR3 DNA: TGCAGTGCTGCTCAAACAGGGCCGTGCGAGCAGTACTTC
J gene: TRBJ2-7
clone size: .
D gene: .
V gene: TRBV20-1

CDR3 protein: CAWSRGLQTQYF
CDR3 DNA: TGTGCCTGGAGTAGAGGACTTCAGACCCAGTACTTC
J gene: TRBJ2-5
clone size: many
D gene: .
V gene: TRBV30

CDR3 protein: CASSEGLAGGSYEQYF
CDR3 DNA: TGCGCCAGCAGCGAGGGACTAGCGGGAGGCTCCTACGAGCAGTACTTC
J gene: TRBJ2-7
clone size: .
D gene: TRBD2
V gene: TRBV4-3

CDR3 protein: CASRDRGEGGQFF
CDR3 DNA: TGTGCCAGCAGGGACAGGGGGGAGGGTGGGCAGTTCTTC
J gene: TRBJ2-1
clone size: .
D gene: TRBD1
V gene: TRBV4-2

CDR3 protein: CASSPGTGDNEQFF
CDR3 DNA: TGTGCCAGCTCACCCGGGACAGGGGACAATGAGCAGTTCTTC
J gene: TRBJ2-1
clone size: few
D gene: TRBD1
V gene: TRBV18

CDR3 protein: CASSPSSTGDTGELFF
CDR3 DNA: TGCGCCAGCAGCCCCAGTTCGACAGGGGACACCGGGGAGCTGTTTTTT
J gene: TRBJ2-2
clone size: many
D gene: TRBD1
V gene: TRBV5-1

CDR3 protein: CASRQGDGNTIYF
CDR3 DNA: TGTGCCAGCAGACAGGGAGATGGAAACACCATATATTTT
J gene: TRBJ1-3
clone size: .
D gene: .
V gene: TRBV12-3/TRBV12-4

CDR3 protein: CASSRAGRIHEQYF
CDR3 DNA: TGTGCCAGCAGTCGGGCAGGGAGGATCCACGAGCAGTACTTC
J gene: TRBJ2-7
clone size: many
D gene: .
V gene: TRBV25-1

CDR3 protein: CASSSLHEQYF
CDR3 DNA: TGTGCCAGCAGCTCCCTGCACGAGCAGTACTTC
J gene: TRBJ2-7
clone size: .
D gene: .
V gene: TRBV7-2

CDR3 protein: CASSKGLAAISSYNEQFF
CDR3 DNA: TGTGCCAGCAGCAAAGGACTAGCGGCGATCTCCTCCTACAATGAGCAGTTCTTC
J gene: TRBJ2-1
clone size: .
D gene: TRBD2
V gene: TRBV7-8

CDR3 protein: CASSVSTGTNEKLFF
CDR3 DNA: TGTGCCAGCAGCGTCTCGACAGGAACTAATGAAAAACTGTTTTTT
J gene: TRBJ1-4
clone size: .
D gene: .
V gene: TRBV9

CDR3 protein: CASNRGGRDYGYTF
CDR3 DNA: TGTGCCAGCAACCGAGGGGGGCGCGACTATGGCTACACCTTC
J gene: TRBJ1-2
clone size: .
D gene: .
V gene: TRBV6-1

CDR3 protein: CASSSYRVTPGELFF
CDR3 DNA: TGTGCCAGCAGTTCTTACAGGGTTACGCCCGGGGAGCTGTTTTTT
J gene: TRBJ2-2
clone size: many
D gene: .
V gene: TRBV27

CDR3 protein: CSASRIGGGNQPQHF
CDR3 DNA: TGCAGTGCTAGTCGAATTGGAGGGGGCAATCAGCCCCAGCATTTT
J gene: TRBJ1-5
clone size: few
D gene: .
V gene: TRBV20-1

CDR3 protein: CSVPSRELGMNEQFF
CDR3 DNA: TGCAGCGTTCCCTCACGGGAACTCGGGATGAATGAGCAGTTCTTC
J gene: TRBJ2-1
clone size: .
D gene: .
V gene: TRBV29-1

CDR3 protein: CSARGPLAGATYEQYF
CDR3 DNA: TGCAGTGCTAGAGGTCCCCTAGCGGGAGCTACCTACGAGCAGTACTTC
J gene: TRBJ2-7
clone size: .
D gene: TRBD2
V gene: TRBV20-1

CDR3 protein: CAGSYGGDRGNQPQHF
CDR3 DNA: TGTGCCGGCAGTTACGGCGGAGACAGAGGCAATCAGCCCCAGCATTTT
J gene: TRBJ1-5
clone size: once
D gene: .
V gene: TRBV6-5

CDR3 protein: CASSVGGQGGTGELFF
CDR3 DNA: TGTGCCAGCAGCGTAGGGGGACAAGGTGGCACCGGGGAGCTGTTTTTT
J gene: TRBJ2-2
clone size: .
D gene: .
V gene: TRBV9

CDR3 protein: CSANLPGLPDTQYF
CDR3 DNA: TGCAGTGCTAATTTGCCGGGGTTACCAGATACGCAGTATTTT
J gene: TRBJ2-3
clone size: few
D gene: .
V gene: TRBV20-1

CDR3 protein: CAISGAGNCYEQYF
CDR3 DNA: TGTGCCATCAGTGGAGCGGGCAACTGCTACGAGCAGTACTTC
J gene: TRBJ2-7
clone size: .
D gene: .
V gene: TRBV10-3

CDR3 protein: CASKQGAYEQFF
CDR3 DNA: TGTGCCAGTAAACAGGGGGCCTATGAGCAGTTCTTC
J gene: TRBJ2-1
clone size: .
D gene: TRBD1
V gene: TRBV2

CDR3 protein: CASNQGTSQYF
CDR3 DNA: TGTGCCAGCAACCAAGGGACGTCGCAGTATTTT
J gene: TRBJ2-3
clone size: .
D gene: .
V gene: TRBV3-1

CDR3 protein: CASRAGVSQPQHF
CDR3 DNA: TGTGCCAGCAGGGCAGGAGTAAGTCAGCCCCAGCATTTT
J gene: TRBJ1-5
clone size: many
D gene: .
V gene: TRBV6-5

CDR3 protein: CAISKQYEQYF
CDR3 DNA: TGTGCCATCAGCAAACAGTACGAGCAGTACTTC
J gene: TRBJ2-7
clone size: many
D gene: .
V gene: TRBV10-3

CDR3 protein: CSSPAGGPSSTDTQYF
CDR3 DNA: TGCAGCTCCCCAGCGGGGGGGCCTTCTAGCACAGATACGCAGTATTTT
J gene: TRBJ2-3
clone size: many
D gene: TRBD2
V gene: TRBV20-1

CDR3 protein: CATSRDLRTYQPQHF
CDR3 DNA: TGTGCCACCAGCAGAGATTTAAGGACTTATCAGCCCCAGCATTTT
J gene: TRBJ1-5
clone size: few
D gene: .
V gene: TRBV15

CDR3 protein: CASRPTGEGYNEQFF
CDR3 DNA: TGTGCCAGCAGACCGACAGGGGAGGGCTACAATGAGCAGTTCTTC
J gene: TRBJ2-1
clone size: many
D gene: .
V gene: TRBV6-5

CDR3 protein: CASRHSLAGEQFF
CDR3 DNA: TGTGCCAGCAGGCACTCATTAGCGGGGGAGCAGTTCTTC
J gene: TRBJ2-1
clone size: many
D gene: TRBD2
V gene: TRBV6-1

CDR3 protein: CSARGISGNYNEQFF
CDR3 DNA: TGCAGTGCTAGAGGGATTAGCGGGAACTACAATGAGCAGTTCTTC
J gene: TRBJ2-1
clone size: .
D gene: TRBD2
V gene: TRBV20-1

CDR3 protein: CGALGQGSTDTKYF
CDR3 DNA: TGCGGTGCTTTAGGACAGGGTAGCACAGATACGAAGTATTTT
J gene: TRBJ2-3
clone size: .
D gene: TRBD1
V gene: TRBV20-1

CDR3 protein: CASSLEGGGEYYGYTF
CDR3 DNA: TGCGCCAGCAGCTTGGAAGGAGGGGGCGAGTACTATGGCTACACCTTC
J gene: TRBJ1-2
clone size: .
D gene: TRBD1
V gene: TRBV5-1

CDR3 protein: CASSQAGTGANEQYF
CDR3 DNA: TGTGCCAGCAGCCAAGCCGGGACAGGGGCAAATGAGCAGTACTTC
J gene: TRBJ2-7
clone size: few
D gene: TRBD1
V gene: TRBV4-2

CDR3 protein: CASSLDSGRLPDTQYF
CDR3 DNA: TGCGCCAGCAGCTTGGACAGCGGGAGGTTACCAGATACGCAGTATTTT
J gene: TRBJ2-3
clone size: .
D gene: TRBD2
V gene: TRBV5-1

CDR3 protein: CASSLVPRGPEAFF
CDR3 DNA: TGTGCCAGCAGTTTAGTACCACGTGGACCTGAAGCTTTCTTT
J gene: TRBJ1-1
clone size: .
D gene: .
V gene: TRBV12-3/TRBV12-4

CDR3 protein: CASSLTSGGFGYEQYF
CDR3 DNA: TGTGCCAGCAGCTTGACTAGCGGGGGGTTCGGTTACGAGCAGTACTTC
J gene: TRBJ2-7
clone size: many
D gene: TRBD2
V gene: TRBV7-2

CDR3 protein: CASSYVGQGGGYTF
CDR3 DNA: TGTGCCAGCAGTTACGTAGGGCAGGGTGGAGGCTACACCTTC
J gene: TRBJ1-2
clone size: many
D gene: .
V gene: TRBV6-6

CDR3 protein: CASSLISQNYGYTF
CDR3 DNA: TGTGCCAGCAGCTTAATATCACAAAACTATGGCTACACCTTC
J gene: TRBJ1-2
clone size: .
D gene: .
V gene: TRBV11-2

CDR3 protein: CSAPRNTGELFF
CDR3 DNA: TGCAGTGCTCCGCGGAACACCGGGGAGCTGTTTTTT
J gene: TRBJ2-2
clone size: .
D gene: .
V gene: TRBV20-1

CDR3 protein: CASSSSTEQFF
CDR3 DNA: TGTGCCAGCAGCTCTTCGACGGAGCAGTTCTTC
J gene: TRBJ2-1
clone size: .
D gene: .
V gene: TRBV7-9

CDR3 protein: CASSQDMRVNEQFF
CDR3 DNA: TGTGCCAGCAGCCAAGATATGAGGGTGAACGAGCAGTTCTTC
J gene: TRBJ2-1
clone size: many
D gene: .
V gene: TRBV4-2

CDR3 protein: CASSGDRGWKFF
CDR3 DNA: TGTGCCAGCAGTGGGGACAGGGGGTGGAAGTTCTTC
J gene: TRBJ2-1
clone size: many
D gene: TRBD1
V gene: TRBV6-5

CDR3 protein: CSALFSGSYEQYF
CDR3 DNA: TGCAGTGCCTTGTTTAGCGGCTCCTACGAGCAGTACTTC
J gene: TRBJ2-7
clone size: .
D gene: .
V gene: TRBV20-1

CDR3 protein: CASSLIKGDEQYF
CDR3 DNA: TGTGCCAGCAGCTTAATTAAGGGTGACGAGCAGTACTTC
J gene: TRBJ2-7
clone size: many
D gene: .
V gene: TRBV11-2

CDR3 protein: CASSDPPGAQGYTF
CDR3 DNA: TGCGCCAGCAGTGACCCCCCAGGGGCGCAAGGCTACACCTTC
J gene: TRBJ1-2
clone size: many
D gene: .
V gene: TRBV10-2

CDR3 protein: CATSDLRGLGVETQYF
CDR3 DNA: TGTGCCACCAGTGATTTAAGGGGACTAGGAGTCGAGACCCAGTACTTC
J gene: TRBJ2-5
clone size: many
D gene: TRBD2
V gene: TRBV24-1

CDR3 protein: CASSHKGPDTQYF
CDR3 DNA: TGTGCCAGCAGTCACAAGGGCCCAGATACGCAGTATTTT
J gene: TRBJ2-3
clone size: many
D gene: .
V gene: TRBV3-1

CDR3 protein: CASISTEGNYNEQFF
CDR3 DNA: TGTGCCAGCATTTCCACCGAGGGAAATTACAATGAGCAGTTCTTC
J gene: TRBJ2-1
clone size: many
D gene: .
V gene: TRBV28

CDR3 protein: CASSQDHPASGGANEQFF
CDR3 DNA: TGCGCCAGCAGCCAAGATCATCCCGCTAGCGGGGGGGCCAATGAGCAGTTCTTC
J gene: TRBJ2-1
clone size: many
D gene: TRBD2
V gene: TRBV4-3

CDR3 protein: CASRRGQPQHF
CDR3 DNA: TGTGCCAGCCGTCGAGGTCAGCCCCAGCATTTT
J gene: TRBJ1-5
clone size: many
D gene: .
V gene: TRBV2

CDR3 protein: CASSQVGVQGVHGYTF
CDR3 DNA: TGTGCCAGCAGCCAAGTCGGCGTACAGGGGGTTCATGGCTACACCTTC
J gene: TRBJ1-2
clone size: .
D gene: TRBD1
V gene: TRBV4-2

CDR3 protein: CASSSLWGSEAFF
CDR3 DNA: TGTGCCAGCAGCTCCCTGTGGGGGTCTGAAGCTTTCTTT
J gene: TRBJ1-1
clone size: .
D gene: .
V gene: TRBV7-9

CDR3 protein: CAISESSGGANYGYTF
CDR3 DNA: TGTGCCATCAGTGAGTCGTCAGGGGGAGCTAACTATGGCTACACCTTC
J gene: TRBJ1-2
clone size: .
D gene: TRBD1
V gene: TRBV10-3

CDR3 protein: CASSFTGRGGYTF
CDR3 DNA: TGTGCCAGCAGTTTTACCGGTCGCGGGGGCTACACCTTC
J gene: TRBJ1-2
clone size: .
D gene: .
V gene: TRBV28

CDR3 protein: CACRISYEQYF
CDR3 DNA: TGTGCCTGCCGAATCTCCTACGAGCAGTACTTC
J gene: TRBJ2-7
clone size: few
D gene: .
V gene: TRBV30

CDR3 protein: CASSLSTGRYNEQFF
CDR3 DNA: TGTGCCAGCAGTTTATCGACAGGGAGATACAATGAGCAGTTCTTC
J gene: TRBJ2-1
clone size: many
D gene: TRBD1
V gene: TRBV12-3/TRBV12-4

CDR3 protein: CASSTIAGGSTDTQYF
CDR3 DNA: TGTGCCAGCAGCACCATAGCGGGGGGGTCCACAGATACGCAGTATTTT
J gene: TRBJ2-3
clone size: many
D gene: TRBD2
V gene: TRBV7-3